This record concerns one TCR beta chain sequence. Its antigen is not known. Germline loops: CDR1 SEHNR, CDR2 FQNEAQ (reference sequence). The CDR3 runs 11 residues. Trimming shortened V by 4 bases and J by 4 bases, and 4 bases separated the two germline ends. The sample belongs to a study of OX40 agonist ivuxolimab in advanced cancers. Turning to the study itself: Allowance was made for prior anti-PD-1, anti-PD-L1 or anti-CTLA-4 therapy, and 40% to 45% had some. Study-level results: Doses of 0.1 to 3.0 mg/kg were accompanied by clonal expansion of CD4+ and CD8+ blood T cells by week 6.

Using immunoSEQ multiplex PCR, the repertoire was profiled, and TCRdb retains in-frame clones only, with some absent. The sample records tens of thousands of clones, approximately 92% being singletons. Anyone with autoimmune disease history or systemic immunosuppression was excluded. Samples of blood were obtained at baseline, on cycle 4 day 1, and on cycle 7 day 1. Source: CD4+ or CD8+ T cells sorted from blood, taken in a trial of the OX40 agonist ivuxolimab. The receptor's source is an adult with an advanced solid tumor such as melanoma, head and neck, liver or kidney cancer. V gene TRBV7-9 combines with J gene TRBJ1-2; D is unclear. CDR3 loop: CASSSLYGYTF. The CDR3 DNA follows: TGTGCCAGCAGCTCCCTCTATGGCTACACCTTC. The full variable domain, completed using reference TRBV7-9 and TRBJ1-2, is DTGVSQNPRHKITKRGQNVTFRCDPISEHNRLYWYRQTLGQGPEFLTYFQNEAQLEKSRLLSDRFSAERPKGSFSTLEIQRTEQGDSAMYLCASSSLYGYTFGSGTRLTVV.